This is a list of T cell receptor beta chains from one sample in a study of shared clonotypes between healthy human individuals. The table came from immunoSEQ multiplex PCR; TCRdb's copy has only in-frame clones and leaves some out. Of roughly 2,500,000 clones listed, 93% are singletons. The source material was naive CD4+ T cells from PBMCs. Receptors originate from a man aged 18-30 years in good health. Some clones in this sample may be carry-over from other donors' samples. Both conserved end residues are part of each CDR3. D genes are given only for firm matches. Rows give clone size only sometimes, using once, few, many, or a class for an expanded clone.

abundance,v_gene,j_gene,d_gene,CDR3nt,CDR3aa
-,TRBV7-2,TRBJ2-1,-,TGTGCCAGCAGCTTAGGGCTCCTAAATGAGCAGTTCTTC,CASSLGLLNEQFF
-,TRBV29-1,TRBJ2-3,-,TGCAGCGTTGAAGTTTGGGCGCTGACAGATACGCAGTATTTT,CSVEVWALTDTQYF
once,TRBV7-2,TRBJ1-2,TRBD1,TGTGCCAGCACCGAGGACAGGATATATGGCTACACCTTC,CASTEDRIYGYTF
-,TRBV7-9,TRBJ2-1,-,TGTGCCAGCAGCTCCTACTCTGGAAACAATGAGCAGTTCTTC,CASSSYSGNNEQFF
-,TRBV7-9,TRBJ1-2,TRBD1,TGTGCCAGCAGCTTAAGACAGGGGAGTTTCCATGGCTACACCTTC,CASSLRQGSFHGYTF
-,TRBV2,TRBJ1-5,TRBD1,TGTGCCAGCGGGGGACAGGGGCGCCAGTCCAATCAGCCCCAGCATTTT,CASGGQGRQSNQPQHF
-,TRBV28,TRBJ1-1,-,TGTGCCAGCACCGACTTGAGAGGGGCAATGAACACTGAAGCTTTCTTT,CASTDLRGAMNTEAFF
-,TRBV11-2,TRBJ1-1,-,TGTGCCAGCAGCCTAGGACAGAACACTGAAGCTTTCTTT,CASSLGQNTEAFF
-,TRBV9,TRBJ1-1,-,TGTGCCAGCAGCGTAGTAGGGACCTTCGGTGAAGCTTTCTTT,CASSVVGTFGEAFF
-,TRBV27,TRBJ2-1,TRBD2,TGTGCCAGCAGTTTATTCGGACTAGCGGGGGGTGATGAGCAGTTCTTC,CASSLFGLAGGDEQFF
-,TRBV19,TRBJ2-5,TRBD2,TGTGCCAGTAGTACCGGACTAGCGGTGCAAGAGACCCAGTACTTC,CASSTGLAVQETQYF
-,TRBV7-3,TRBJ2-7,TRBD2,TGTGCCAGCAGCTTACGCGGGAGCTTTTCCTACGAGCAGTACTTC,CASSLRGSFSYEQYF
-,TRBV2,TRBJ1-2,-,TGTGCCAGCAGTGAAGGATGGCTGAACTATGGCTACACCTTC,CASSEGWLNYGYTF
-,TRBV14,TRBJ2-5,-,TGTGCCAGCAGCCTACGGCAACTTCAAGAGACCCAGTACTTC,CASSLRQLQETQYF
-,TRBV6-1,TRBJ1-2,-,TGTGCCAGCAGTGAAGCTTCCGGGGACTCTTTTTTTAGCTACACCTTC,CASSEASGDSFFSYTF
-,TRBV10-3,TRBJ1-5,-,TGTGCCAGCCGGAGTGTCAATAGCAATCAGCCCCAGCATTTT,CASRSVNSNQPQHF
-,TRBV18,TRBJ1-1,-,TGTGCCAGCTCACCCGGCAGCCGAGGCGCTGAAGCTTTCTTT,CASSPGSRGAEAFF
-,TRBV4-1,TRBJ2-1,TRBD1,TGCGCCAGCAGCCGGAAACAGGGGGGTGAGCAGTTCTTC,CASSRKQGGEQFF
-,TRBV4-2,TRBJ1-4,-,TGTGCCAGCAGCCAAGTGGGCGGGGCAAAGGAGCAGGGCCGGGCTAATGAAAAACTGTTTTTT,CASSQVGGAKEQGRANEKLFF
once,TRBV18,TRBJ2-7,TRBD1,TGTGCCAGCTCACAAGGACAGGGAAACTACGAGCAGTACTTC,CASSQGQGNYEQYF
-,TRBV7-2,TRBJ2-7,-,TGTGCCAGCAGTCACAGCCTTCTGGGGGGCTACGAGCAGTACTTC,CASSHSLLGGYEQYF
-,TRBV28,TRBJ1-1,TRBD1,TGTGCCAGCAGTTTCCGATTCCGGGACAGGGGTAACACTGAAGCTTTCTTT,CASSFRFRDRGNTEAFF
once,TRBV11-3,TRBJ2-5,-,TGTGCCAGCAGCCAACGGACGGGGGCCCAACAAGAGACCCAGTACTTC,CASSQRTGAQQETQYF
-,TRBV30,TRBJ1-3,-,TGTGCCTGGACGGGGGCAGCCATGGTTGGGCCTGGAAACACCATATATTTT,CAWTGAAMVGPGNTIYF